The 19 T cell receptor beta chains given below trace back to one sample, sequenced in a study of neoadjuvant anti-PD-1 for oral cavity cancer. Sequencing was performed with immunoSEQ multiplex PCR; in TCRdb, only in-frame clones are kept and a portion is missing. The sample holds approximately 67,000 clones, 80% to 90% seen once. Sequencing was performed on PBMCs, taken before nivolumab (anti-PD-1) treatment. These receptor sequences come from a person aged 35 to 85 with oral cavity squamous cell carcinoma.

The gene calls are TRBV27 and TRBJ2-7; TRBD1 is a possible D gene (6 bases). The length of the CDR3 is 13 residues. Trimming took off 2 bases at V and 6 bases at J, with 11 bases between the two ends. Germline V CDR1 and CDR2: MNHEY, SMNVEV (reference sequence). The CDR3 protein is CASSLATGSEQYF. The CDR3 DNA reads TGTGCCAGCAGTTTAGCAACAGGGTCCGAGCAGTACTTC.

The chain carries TRBV27 and TRBJ2-3, with 7 nucleotides matching TRBD2. J was trimmed by 3 bases and V by 6 bases; bases with no gene match: 9. The CDR3 extends over 15 amino acids. Per the germline V gene, CDR1 is MNHEY and CDR2 is SMNVEV (reference sequence). In DNA form, the CDR3 reads TGTGCCAGCAGGGTTCTAGCGGACCCTACAGATACGCAGTATTTT. Translation gives CASRVLADPTDTQYF.

The CDR3 here is CSVEVPALRDRKETQYF. CDR3 DNA: TGCAGCGTTGAAGTTCCCGCGCTCCGGGACAGAAAAGAGACCCAGTACTTC. The genes are TRBV29-1 and TRBJ2-5, with 7 bases matching TRBD1. The CDR3 consists of 17 residues. Germline CDR1 and CDR2: SQVTM and ANQGSEA. Unmatched junction bases numbered 14, after V lost 1 base and J lost 3 bases. The full variable domain, in which reference TRBV29-1 and TRBJ2-5 provide the parts outside the CDR3, is SAVISQKPSRDICQRGTSLTIQCQVDSQVTMMFWYRQQPGQSLTLIATANQGSEATYESGFVIDKFPISRPNLTFSTLTVSNMSPEDSSIYLCSVEVPALRDRKETQYFGPGTRLLVL.

The rearrangement uses TRBV6-6 and TRBJ2-3; D might be TRBD1 (6 bases). Germline V gene sequence: CDR1 MNHNY, CDR2 SVGAGI (reference sequence). Trimming left V 2 bases short and J 3 bases short, with 9 bases between. The CDR3 is made up of 14 amino acids. CDR3 amino acids: CASSYMGATDTQYF. The CDR3 bases are TGTGCCAGCAGTTACATGGGGGCAACAGATACGCAGTATTTT.

The genes are TRBV5-1 and TRBJ1-3, with 10 bases aligning to TRBD1. Trimming took 0 bases from V and 7 from J; bases not matched to a gene: 1. The CDR3 covers 14 residues. CDR1 is SGHRS, CDR2 YFSETQ, per germline. CDR3 coding DNA: TGCGCCAGCAGCTTGGCGGGACAGGGGAACACCATATATTTT. Translated, it gives CASSLAGQGNTIYF.

The chain joins TRBV9 to TRBJ2-1; TRBD1 matches 7 bases. Per the germline V gene, CDR1 is SGDLS and CDR2 is YYNGEE. The length of the CDR3 is 17 residues. Unmatched junction bases numbered 18, after V lost 4 bases and J lost 8 bases. The CDR3 here is CASSLSRTGRRGYEQFF. CDR3 DNA sequence: TGTGCCAGCAGCCTAAGTAGGACAGGCAGACGAGGATATGAGCAGTTCTTC.

This chain joins TRBV29-1 and TRBJ1-1; D call uncertain. The V end was cut by 3 bases, the J end by 2 bases, with 10 bases between. Germline lookup yields CDR1 SQVTM and CDR2 ANQGSEA. CDR3 size: 13 residues. The CDR3 loop reads CSVEVGINTEAFF. DNA of the CDR3: TGCAGCGTTGAGGTAGGGATAAACACTGAAGCTTTCTTT.

The V and J genes are TRBV7-2 and TRBJ2-7, with a tentative D call TRBD2 (5 bases). Germline CDR1 SGHTA, CDR2 FQGNSA. This CDR3 spans 12 amino acids. V lost 8 bases, J lost 3 bases, and 11 bases lay in between. The DNA for the CDR3 is TGTGCCAGCGGCGGACTGAGCTACGAGCAGTACTTC. Translating gives CASGGLSYEQYF.

V gene TRBV5-4 combines with J gene TRBJ2-1; 9 bases align to TRBD2. Trimming took 3 bases from V and 10 from J; bases not matched to a gene: 8. CDR1 and CDR2 from the germline V gene are SGHNT and YYREEE (reference sequence). This CDR3 comprises 14 residues. CDR3: CASSSGTSRGEQFF. The CDR3 bases are TGTGCCAGCAGCTCCGGGACTAGCCGCGGCGAGCAGTTCTTC. The variable domain in full, completed from reference TRBV5-4 and TRBJ2-1, reads ETGVTQSPTHLIKTRGQQVTLRCSSQSGHNTVSWYQQALGQGPQFIFQYYREEENGRGNFPPRFSGLQFPNYSSELNVNALELDDSALYLCASSSGTSRGEQFFGPGTRLTVL.

CDR3 region: CASPAENGNTIYF. DNA of the CDR3: TGTGCCAGCCCCGCAGAGAATGGAAACACCATATATTTT. The chain uses TRBV6-1 and TRBJ1-3; D remains ambiguous. Trimming removed 8 bases at V and 3 bases at J, with 11 bases between. Germline loops: CDR1 MNHNS, CDR2 SASEGT. The CDR3 has 13 residues.

The chain links TRBV11-2 to TRBJ2-1; the match to TRBD2 covers 10 bases. The junction had 1 base not matched to a gene; V was cut back by 3 bases and J by 2 bases. The CDR3 extends over 15 amino acids. Germline CDR1 SGHAT, CDR2 FQNNGV. CDR3 protein: CASSFSGGTYNEQFF. DNA for the CDR3: TGTGCCAGCAGCTTTAGCGGGGGGACCTACAATGAGCAGTTCTTC.

The chain uses TRBV5-6 and TRBJ1-5; 7 nucleotides line up with TRBD1. The J segment lost 5 bases and the V segment lost 0 bases, leaving 5 bases of the junction unmatched. Germline lookup yields CDR1 SGHDT and CDR2 YYEEEE. This CDR3 is built from 15 residues. Here the CDR3 reads CASSLGLGQDQPQHF. The CDR3, as DNA: TGTGCCAGCAGCTTGGGCCTCGGACAGGATCAGCCCCAGCATTTT.

This clone came up once. CDR3 coding DNA: TGTGTCAGAAGCTTAGGCGGACCGAGATCTGGAAACACCATATATTTT. It translates to CVRSLGGPRSGNTIYF. The J gene is TRBJ1-3, the V gene TRBV7-5. TRBV7-5 is tagged as a pseudogene. This CDR3 spans 16 amino acids.

V usage is TRBV5-4 and J usage is TRBJ2-3; D ambiguous. The CDR3 is made up of 16 amino acids. Germline CDR1 and CDR2: SGHNT and YYREEE (reference sequence). Deletions cut 4 bases from V and 0 bases from J, with 15 bases between. CDR3 DNA: TGTGCCAGCAGCCACGAAGGACGGATTAGCACAGATACGCAGTATTTT. Its protein is CASSHEGRISTDTQYF. Drawing the rest from reference TRBV5-4 and TRBJ2-3, the complete variable domain is ETGVTQSPTHLIKTRGQQVTLRCSSQSGHNTVSWYQQALGQGPQFIFQYYREEENGRGNFPPRFSGLQFPNYSSELNVNALELDDSALYLCASSHEGRISTDTQYFGPGTRLTVL.

The V call is TRBV7-9, the J call TRBJ1-1; no clear D. The CDR3 length is 17 residues. Germline loops: CDR1 SEHNR, CDR2 FQNEAQ (reference sequence). The ends were cut back, 0 bases at V and 1 base at J, with 15 bases in the middle. The CDR3 loop is CASSLAPLLRANTEAFF. In DNA, the CDR3 is TGTGCCAGCAGCTTAGCGCCTTTACTGCGCGCGAACACTGAAGCTTTCTTT.

CDR3 region: CASSPWTNEQYF. Here the CDR3 DNA reads TGTGCCAGCAGCCCGTGGACTAACGAGCAGTACTTC. The chain has TRBV14 and TRBJ2-7; weak D call: TRBD2 (6 bases). Looked up from germline, CDR1 is SGHDN and CDR2 is FVKESK. Trimming pared 4 bases from V and 5 bases from J, leaving 9 bases between. This CDR3 contains 12 residues.

The chain recombines TRBV2 with TRBJ2-1, with a tentative D call TRBD2 (6 bases). The CDR3 consists of 14 residues. V was clipped by 8 bases and J by 14 bases, with 25 bases between them. The germline V gene encodes CDR1 SNHLY and CDR2 FYNNEI. In DNA, the CDR3 is TGTGCCAGCTTGAAGTCGGAGGGCGAAATGATGGAGTTCTTC. It codes for CASLKSEGEMMEFF.

The J gene is TRBJ2-7, the V gene TRBV11-3, with 9 bases fitting TRBD1. The germline V gene has CDR1 SGHNT and CDR2 YENEEA. This CDR3 is built from 14 residues. Germline trimming cut 4 bases from V and 6 bases from J; bases unmatched to any gene: 7. In nucleotides, the CDR3 is TGTGCCAGCAGCTCCGGGACAGGGTCGGCCGAGCAGTACTTC. This encodes CASSSGTGSAEQYF.

The V gene is TRBV4-1, the J gene TRBJ2-5, with D possibly matching TRBD1 (5 bases). The CDR3 loop spans 16 amino acids. V was clipped by 2 bases and J by 5 bases, with 18 bases between them. Germline V CDR1 and CDR2: MGHRA, YSYEKL. DNA for the CDR3: TGCGCCAGCAGCCAACATAACACAGGATCCCCCGAGACCCAGTACTTC. It translates to CASSQHNTGSPETQYF.